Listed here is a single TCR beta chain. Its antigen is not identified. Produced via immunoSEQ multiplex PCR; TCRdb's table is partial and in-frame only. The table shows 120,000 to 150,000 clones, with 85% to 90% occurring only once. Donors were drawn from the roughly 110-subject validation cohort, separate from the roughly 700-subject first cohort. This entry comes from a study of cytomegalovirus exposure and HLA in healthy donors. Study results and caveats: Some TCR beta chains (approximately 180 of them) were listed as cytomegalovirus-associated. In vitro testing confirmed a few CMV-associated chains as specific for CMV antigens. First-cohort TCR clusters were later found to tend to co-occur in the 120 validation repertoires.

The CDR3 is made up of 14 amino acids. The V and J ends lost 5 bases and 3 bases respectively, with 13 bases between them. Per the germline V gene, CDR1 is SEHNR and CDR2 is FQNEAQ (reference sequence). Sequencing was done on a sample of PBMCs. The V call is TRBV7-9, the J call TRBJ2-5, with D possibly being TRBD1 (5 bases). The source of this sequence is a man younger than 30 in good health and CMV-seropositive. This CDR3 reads CASSPDLGEETQYF. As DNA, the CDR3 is TGTGCCAGCAGCCCTGATCTAGGGGAAGAGACCCAGTACTTC.